The 9 T cell receptor beta chains below come from one sample, sequenced in a study of cytomegalovirus exposure and HLA in healthy donors. Primers: 60 Vbeta forward and 13 Jbeta reverse. This table comes from immunoSEQ multiplex PCR, and its TCRdb copy is limited to in-frame clones, with some not included. The sample includes approximately 90,000 clones, around 77% of them seen just once. The sequenced sample was PBMCs. These receptor sequences come from a man in his thirties or forties in good health and CMV-seronegative.

The chain carries TRBV5-4 and TRBJ1-2; 9 nucleotides agree with TRBD1. After removal of 1 base from V and 4 bases from J, the junction contained 11 bases not matched to a gene. The germline V gene has CDR1 SGHNT and CDR2 YYREEE (reference sequence). This CDR3 region has 17 residues. The CDR3 DNA is TGTGCCAGCAGCTTGAAACAGGGGGCTGAAGCCGTCTATGGCTACACCTTC. Residues: CASSLKQGAEAVYGYTF.

In its sample, this clone was seen once. The chain employs TRBV27 and TRBJ1-1, with 10 bases aligning to TRBD1. Trimming cost V 5 bases and J 4 bases; bases outside gene matches: 7. The CDR3 has 15 residues. Germline V gene sequence: CDR1 MNHEY, CDR2 SMNVEV (reference sequence). CDR3 region: CASSPSGTGVTEAFF. CDR3 bases: TGTGCCAGCAGTCCATCCGGGACAGGGGTCACTGAAGCTTTCTTT.

V usage is TRBV6-1 and J usage is TRBJ2-5; 9 bases line up with TRBD1. The DNA end lines up better with TRBJ2-7; the J call may be wrong. The CDR3 runs to 15 residues. Germline values: CDR1 MNHNS, CDR2 SASEGT. The CDR3 sequence is CASSEAGTGPYEQYF. CDR3 coding DNA: TGTGCCAGCAGTGAAGCAGGGACAGGGCCCTACGAGCAGTACTTC.

The chain recombines TRBV6-1 with TRBJ1-3, with D maybe TRBD1 (6 bases). CDR3 length equals 13 residues. Per the germline V gene, CDR1 is MNHNS and CDR2 is SASEGT. The V gene lost 5 bases and the J gene lost 3 bases, with 8 bases spanning the gap. The CDR3 sequence: CASSRGGGNTIYF. In DNA, the CDR3 is TGTGCCAGCAGTAGGGGGGGTGGAAACACCATATATTTT.

This clone was counted a few times. J is TRBJ2-2 and V is TRBV9; 10 bases match TRBD2. Germline V gene data show CDR1 as SGDLS and CDR2 as YYNGEE. J lost 5 bases, V lost 3 bases, and 7 bases had no gene match. This CDR3 region has 16 residues. CDR3 sequence (DNA): TGTGCCAGCAGCGAAAGCGGGGGGGCAAGAACCGGGGAGCTGTTTTTT. The encoded protein is CASSESGGARTGELFF. The variable domain in full, completed from reference TRBV9 and TRBJ2-2, reads DSGVTQTPKHLITATGQRVTLRCSPRSGDLSVYWYQQSLDQGLQFLIQYYNGEERAKGNILERFSAQQFPDLHSELNLSSLELGDSALYFCASSESGGARTGELFFGEGSRLTVL.

The chain links TRBV7-2 to TRBJ2-4, with 8 positions matching TRBD1. The germline gives CDR1 SGHTA, CDR2 FQGNSA. This CDR3 is built from 16 residues. The V gene end was trimmed by 5 bases and the J gene end by 15 bases; junction bases not matched to a gene: 21. The DNA for the CDR3 is TGTGCCAGCAGCCCCCGAAATCGACAGGGGTCCCTTACGGGGTACTTC. Its translation is CASSPRNRQGSLTGYF.

The chain links TRBV28 to TRBJ1-2, with 7 bases fitting TRBD1. This CDR3 is built from 15 residues. From germline, CDR1 is MDHEN and CDR2 SYDVKM. V was clipped by 2 bases and J by 6 bases; unmatched bases: 9. Here the CDR3 reads CASSLRTGANHGYTF. The CDR3 coding sequence is TGTGCCAGCAGTTTAAGGACAGGCGCCAACCATGGCTACACCTTC.

This chain joins TRBV28 and TRBJ1-2; possible D gene TRBD1, 6 bases. Germline assignment: CDR1 MDHEN and CDR2 SYDVKM. The V end lost 3 bases, the J end lost 5 bases, and 10 bases lay between the germline ends. The CDR3 length is 13 residues. This chain's CDR3 is CASSLGGPYGYTF. The DNA for the CDR3 is TGTGCCAGCAGTTTGGGGGGGCCATATGGCTACACCTTC.

The chain has TRBV6-5 and TRBJ1-6, with D tentatively TRBD1 (5 bases). The CDR3 is made up of 14 amino acids. Germline values: CDR1 MNHEY, CDR2 SVGAGI. Trimming stripped 6 bases from V and 7 bases from J, with 13 bases between. The chain's CDR3 is CASREPGLNSPLHF. As DNA, the CDR3 is TGTGCCAGCAGGGAACCGGGACTGAATTCACCCCTCCACTTT.